This TCR beta chain was obtained from a study of blood T cell repertoires in COVID-19. Study details: Acute-phase and convalescent COVID-19 samples originated in the United States, Italy and Spain. Nucleic acid was either cDNA or gDNA, and it came from T cells, B-cell-depleted T cells, or PBMCs.

Germline V CDR1 and CDR2: SNHLY, FYNNEI. V trimming: 5 bases; J trimming: 4 bases; junction bases outside the gene matches: 0. The CDR3 has 13 amino acids. Profiling relied on immunoSEQ multiplex PCR, and the TCRdb table lists in-frame clones only, not all of them. The data contain about 400,000 clones, 88% of them singletons. Participant ages covered roughly 18 to 89 years across 24 US areas. Participants were placed into cohorts based on the clinical history they reported. The rearrangement uses TRBV2 and TRBJ1-4, with 8 bases identical to TRBD1. This clonotype was sampled from a woman between 35 and 50 years old with acute COVID-19. Sequenced: PBMCs or T cells enriched from blood (not recorded which). The CDR3 reads CASSTGGNEKLFF. The CDR3 DNA reads as TGTGCCAGCAGTACAGGGGGTAATGAAAAACTGTTTTTT.